Following are 2 T cell receptor beta chains from one sample sequenced in a study of blood T cell repertoires in COVID-19. Measured with immunoSEQ multiplex PCR; TCRdb has only the in-frame clones, and not every one. The repertoire holds around 200,000 clones, with roughly 90% as singletons. What was sequenced was peripheral blood. Receptors originate from a man between 45 and 60 years old with acute or convalescent COVID-19.

The CDR3 nucleotides read TGCAGTGCTAGGGCGGCAGAGACCCAGTACTTC. The encoded protein is CSARAAETQYF. The chain employs TRBV20-1 and TRBJ2-5; no firm D call. CDR1 and CDR2 (germline): DFQATT, SNEGSKA (reference sequence). The CDR3 is 11 amino acids. Trimming stripped 3 bases from V and 4 bases from J, with 6 bases between.

CDR3 sequence reads: CASSQGLERWYEQYF. CDR3 bases: TGTGCCAGCAGCCAGGGACTAGAACGCTGGTACGAGCAGTACTTC. The chain employs TRBV7-7 and TRBJ2-7; 8 positions match TRBD2. V lost 5 bases and J lost 4; bases outside the gene matches: 10. This CDR3 region has 15 residues. Germline V gene sequence: CDR1 SSHAT, CDR2 FNYEAQ (reference sequence). Full variable domain (outside the CDR3, taken from reference TRBV7-7 and TRBJ2-7): GAGVSQSPRYKVTKRGQDVTLRCDPISSHATLYWYQQALGQGPEFLTYFNYEAQPDKSGLPSDRFSAERPEGSISTLTIQRTEQRDSAMYRCASSQGLERWYEQYFGPGTRLTVT.